The T cell receptor beta chain under discussion was sequenced for a study of blood T cell repertoires in COVID-19. Clones were sequenced by immunoSEQ multiplex PCR, and TCRdb holds only the in-frame ones, with some missing. The sample holds around 250,000 clones, approximately 90% seen once. Trimming removed 5 bases at V and 16 bases at J, with 21 bases between. The germline CDR1 and CDR2 sequences are MDHEN and SYDVKM. This CDR3 spans 14 amino acids. Sequencing input: PBMCs or T cells enriched from blood (not recorded which). This chain uses TRBV28 with TRBJ1-6; TRBD1 is a possible D gene (6 bases). This TCR was recovered from a woman between 25 and 40 years old who had recovered from COVID-19. CDR3: CASSRFRQDLFLHF. The DNA of the CDR3 is TGTGCCAGCAGTCGATTCCGACAGGACCTTTTTCTCCACTTT.